The 9 T cell receptor beta chains listed next were all sequenced from one sample in a study of cytomegalovirus exposure and HLA in healthy donors. PCR involved 60 Vbeta and 13 Jbeta primers. TCRdb keeps only in-frame clones here, not all; method: immunoSEQ multiplex PCR. The sample has 200,000 or so clones, approximately 85% seen once. The specimen sequenced was PBMCs. Receptor source: a woman in her forties or fifties in good health and CMV-seropositive.

The gene calls are TRBV28 and TRBJ2-7, with 7 bases identical to TRBD2. The germline CDR1 and CDR2 sequences are MDHEN and SYDVKM. The CDR3 is 14 amino acids. Trimming removed 3 bases from V and 1 base from J; junction bases left unmatched: 3. The CDR3 nucleotides read TGTGCCAGCAGTTTCGAGCGGGGTTCCTACGAGCAGTACTTC. Amino acids: CASSFERGSYEQYF.

The rearrangement joins TRBV19 to TRBJ2-7, with D possibly TRBD2 on 5 matching bases. The V gene's germline CDR1 is LNHDA and CDR2 SQIVND (reference sequence). This CDR3 is built from 13 residues. Trimming removed 1 base from V and 3 bases from J, with 7 bases in between. Here the CDR3 reads CASSIGEGYEQYF. The CDR3 DNA reads as TGTGCCAGTAGTATAGGAGAGGGCTACGAGCAGTACTTC.

V is TRBV5-4 and J is TRBJ1-2; D is unclear. CDR1 is SGHNT and CDR2 is YYREEE in the germline V gene (reference sequence). The CDR3 contains 14 residues. Trimming shortened V by 0 bases and J by 5 bases, and 11 bases separated the two germline ends. The CDR3 DNA reads TGTGCCAGCAGCTTGGGGGGAGGCCCTTATGGCTACACCTTC. Residues: CASSLGGGPYGYTF.

Written as DNA, the CDR3 is TGTGCCAGCAGCTTGGAGGGACAGGGCAACAACAATGAGCAGTTCTTC. Protein: CASSLEGQGNNNEQFF. The V and J genes are TRBV7-8 and TRBJ2-1, with 9 nucleotides matching TRBD1. The germline gives CDR1 SGHVS, CDR2 FQNEAQ. This CDR3 comprises 16 residues. Losses at the gene ends were 3 bases for V and 5 bases for J; bases not matched to a gene: 8.

This chain connects TRBV29-1 to TRBJ1-6; D is possibly TRBD1 (6 bases). CDR3 size: 13 residues. Germline CDR1 is SQVTM and CDR2 is ANQGSEA. V was clipped by 7 bases and J by 2 bases, with 9 bases between them. CDR3 in amino acids: CSARDTYNSPLHF. The CDR3 DNA reads TGCAGCGCCCGGGACACCTATAATTCACCCCTCCACTTT.

Details on this clone: At one of its ends the junction is not consistent with the germline gene, which may arise from a read error. The chain uses TRBV4-1 and TRBJ1-4; perhaps TRBD1 as D (6 bases). The CDR3 is 11 amino acids. Germline V gene sequence: CDR1 MGHRA, CDR2 YSYEKL. The CDR3 DNA is TGCGCCAGCTGGGAACAGGGTCCCAGGGTTTTT. Translated: CASWEQGPRVF.

J is TRBJ2-7 and V is TRBV27, with TRBD1 as a possible D gene (6 bases). The V gene's germline CDR1 is MNHEY and CDR2 SMNVEV (reference sequence). V lost 6 bases and J lost 3, with 15 bases in between. CDR3 length equals 14 residues. CDR3: CASRAPGQFYEQYF. Here the CDR3 DNA reads TGTGCCAGCAGGGCACCCGGACAGTTCTACGAGCAGTACTTC.

This chain uses TRBV28 with TRBJ1-2, with 7 nucleotides matching TRBD1. Germline V gene data show CDR1 as MDHEN and CDR2 as SYDVKM. J was trimmed by 4 bases and V by 5 bases; bases with no gene match: 10. The CDR3 consists of 15 residues. The CDR3 here is CASSGTDRRVYGYTF. DNA for the CDR3: TGTGCCAGCAGTGGGACAGACAGGAGGGTCTATGGCTACACCTTC.

The chain couples TRBV19 to TRBJ1-1, with 9 nucleotides matching TRBD1. The V segment lost 4 bases and the J segment 6 bases; nucleotides outside the gene matches: 12. This CDR3 region has 16 residues. Germline V lookup: CDR1 LNHDA, CDR2 SQIVND (reference sequence). The CDR3 DNA follows: TGTGCCAGTAGTACTCCGGGACAGGGAAGCGAGGCTGAAGCTTTCTTT. Residues: CASSTPGQGSEAEAFF.